Listed below are T cell receptor beta chains from one sample, sequenced in a study of low-dose radiotherapy and immunotherapy resistance in tumors. In TCRdb, the reads were re-called with MiXCR into one record per CDR3 protein. This table holds 30,000 to 40,000 distinct CDR3 sequences, about 20% found once. This material consisted of PBMCs, taken after low-dose radiotherapy plus immunotherapy. The receptors derive from a female donor with ovarian cancer. The CDR3 runs from the conserved cysteine through the conserved F or W. A D gene is named only where the DNA matches it firmly. The listing skips clone size in some rows; elsewhere it reads once, few, many or a size class.

CDR3 length: 14
clone size: many
V gene: TRBV11-2
J gene: TRBJ2-1
D gene: -
CDR3 protein: CASRTTLSYNEQFF
CDR3 DNA: TGTGCCAGCAGAACTACCCTCTCCTACAATGAGCAGTTCTTC

CDR3 length: 13
clone size: many
V gene: TRBV20-1
J gene: TRBJ2-5
D gene: -
CDR3 protein: CSARGRGKETQYF
CDR3 DNA: TGCAGTGCTAGAGGACGGGGAAAAGAGACCCAGTACTTC

CDR3 length: 16
clone size: -
V gene: TRBV5-4
J gene: TRBJ1-1
D gene: TRBD1
CDR3 protein: CASMPLEQGAKTEAFF
CDR3 DNA: TGTGCCAGCATGCCTCTCGAACAGGGGGCTAAAACTGAAGCTTTCTTT

CDR3 length: 12
clone size: many
V gene: TRBV29-1
J gene: TRBJ2-7
D gene: TRBD1
CDR3 protein: CSARQGPYEQYF
CDR3 DNA: TGCAGCGCAAGACAGGGTCCCTACGAGCAGTACTTC

CDR3 length: 13
clone size: many
V gene: TRBV6-6
J gene: TRBJ2-1
D gene: -
CDR3 protein: CASSYSMRNEQFF
CDR3 DNA: TGTGCCAGCAGTTACTCGATGCGAAATGAGCAGTTCTTC

CDR3 length: 12
clone size: many
V gene: TRBV29-1
J gene: TRBJ2-5
D gene: -
CDR3 protein: CSVADGQETQYF
CDR3 DNA: TGCAGCGTGGCGGACGGCCAAGAGACCCAGTACTTC

CDR3 length: 12
clone size: -
V gene: TRBV7-2
J gene: TRBJ2-4
D gene: -
CDR3 protein: CASSLDVNIQYF
CDR3 DNA: TGTGCCAGCAGCCTAGACGTTAACATTCAGTACTTC

CDR3 length: 13
clone size: many
V gene: TRBV12-3/TRBV12-4
J gene: TRBJ1-1
D gene: -
CDR3 protein: CASSLPADTEAFF
CDR3 DNA: TGTGCCAGCAGTTTACCTGCGGACACTGAAGCTTTCTTT

CDR3 length: 16
clone size: many
V gene: TRBV27
J gene: TRBJ2-1
D gene: -
CDR3 protein: CASSLGSTPTYNEQFF
CDR3 DNA: TGTGCCAGCAGTTTAGGGTCTACCCCTACCTACAATGAGCAGTTCTTC

CDR3 length: 14
clone size: many
V gene: TRBV20-1
J gene: TRBJ2-7
D gene: TRBD1
CDR3 protein: CSARDSADRGEQYF
CDR3 DNA: TGCAGTGCTAGAGACTCCGCGGACAGGGGCGAGCAGTACTTC

CDR3 length: 14
clone size: many
V gene: TRBV10-3
J gene: TRBJ2-3
D gene: -
CDR3 protein: CAISEGQSTDTQYF
CDR3 DNA: TGTGCCATCAGTGAAGGGCAGAGCACAGATACGCAGTATTTT

CDR3 length: 15
clone size: many
V gene: TRBV20-1
J gene: TRBJ2-2
D gene: -
CDR3 protein: CSARDTGRDTGELFF
CDR3 DNA: TGCAGTGCTAGAGATACGGGGCGGGACACCGGGGAGCTGTTTTTT

CDR3 length: 17
clone size: -
V gene: TRBV5-6
J gene: TRBJ2-2
D gene: TRBD2
CDR3 protein: CASSLYMASGRFGELFF
CDR3 DNA: TGTGCCAGCAGCCTATATATGGCTAGCGGGAGATTCGGGGAGCTGTTTTTT

CDR3 length: 16
clone size: -
V gene: TRBV5-8
J gene: TRBJ2-7
D gene: -
CDR3 protein: CASAPWGTGFSYEQYF
CDR3 DNA: TGTGCCAGCGCTCCTTGGGGAACAGGGTTCTCCTACGAGCAGTACTTC

CDR3 length: 15
clone size: -
V gene: TRBV30
J gene: TRBJ2-7
D gene: TRBD1
CDR3 protein: CAWGPGQPSSYEQYF
CDR3 DNA: TGTGCCTGGGGGCCGGGACAGCCTTCCTCCTACGAGCAGTACTTC

CDR3 length: 13
clone size: many
V gene: TRBV20-1
J gene: TRBJ1-5
D gene: -
CDR3 protein: CSAKPGRNQPQHF
CDR3 DNA: TGCAGTGCTAAACCGGGTCGCAATCAGCCCCAGCATTTT

CDR3 length: 16
clone size: many
V gene: TRBV19
J gene: TRBJ2-1
D gene: TRBD1
CDR3 protein: CASSKGTGGSYNEQFF
CDR3 DNA: TGTGCCAGTAGTAAGGGGACAGGGGGATCCTACAATGAGCAGTTCTTC

CDR3 length: 13
clone size: many
V gene: TRBV19
J gene: TRBJ2-1
D gene: -
CDR3 protein: CASSTPGSGEQFF
CDR3 DNA: TGTGCCAGTAGTACTCCTGGGTCTGGTGAGCAGTTCTTC

CDR3 length: 14
clone size: -
V gene: TRBV6-5
J gene: TRBJ1-4
D gene: TRBD1
CDR3 protein: CASRPTGANEKLFF
CDR3 DNA: TGTGCCAGCAGACCGACAGGGGCTAATGAAAAACTGTTTTTT

CDR3 length: 16
clone size: many
V gene: TRBV7-4
J gene: TRBJ2-7
D gene: -
CDR3 protein: CASSLARDWGSYEQYF
CDR3 DNA: TGTGCCAGCAGCTTAGCGAGGGACTGGGGGTCCTACGAGCAGTACTTC

CDR3 length: 14
clone size: -
V gene: TRBV20-1
J gene: TRBJ2-5
D gene: -
CDR3 protein: CSAREWGARETQYF
CDR3 DNA: TGCAGTGCTAGAGAATGGGGGGCTCGGGAGACCCAGTACTTC

CDR3 length: 15
clone size: many
V gene: TRBV11-2
J gene: TRBJ2-7
D gene: TRBD2
CDR3 protein: CASSSRLAGGREQYF
CDR3 DNA: TGTGCCAGCAGCTCAAGACTAGCGGGAGGAAGGGAGCAGTACTTC

CDR3 length: 15
clone size: many
V gene: TRBV5-4
J gene: TRBJ2-1
D gene: TRBD1
CDR3 protein: CASSFAGGAYNEQFF
CDR3 DNA: TGTGCCAGCAGCTTCGCAGGGGGCGCCTACAATGAGCAGTTCTTC

CDR3 length: 13
clone size: -
V gene: TRBV6-6
J gene: TRBJ1-2
D gene: TRBD1
CDR3 protein: CASSFVPGGGYTF
CDR3 DNA: TGTGCCAGCAGTTTCGTGCCAGGGGGAGGCTACACCTTC

CDR3 length: 14
clone size: -
V gene: TRBV9
J gene: TRBJ1-6
D gene: -
CDR3 protein: CASSAQGGNSPLHF
CDR3 DNA: TGTGCCAGCAGCGCCCAGGGTGGGAATTCACCCCTCCACTTT